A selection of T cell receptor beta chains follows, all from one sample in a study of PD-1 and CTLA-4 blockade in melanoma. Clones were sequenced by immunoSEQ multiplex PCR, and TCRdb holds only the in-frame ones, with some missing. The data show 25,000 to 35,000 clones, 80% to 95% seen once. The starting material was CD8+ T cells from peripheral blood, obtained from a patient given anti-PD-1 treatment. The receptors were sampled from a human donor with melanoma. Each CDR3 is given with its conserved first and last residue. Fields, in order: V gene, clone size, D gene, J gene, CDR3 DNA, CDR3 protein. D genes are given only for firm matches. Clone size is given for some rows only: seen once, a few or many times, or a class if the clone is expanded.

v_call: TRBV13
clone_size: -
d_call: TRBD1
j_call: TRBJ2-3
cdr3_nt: TGTGCCAGCAGCACCTCGACAGGGGGCCTCACAGATACGCAGTATTTT
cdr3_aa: CASSTSTGGLTDTQYF

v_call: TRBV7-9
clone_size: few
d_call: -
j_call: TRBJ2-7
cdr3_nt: TGTGCCAGCAAAAGGGATGGGGACTACGAGCAGTACTTC
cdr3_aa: CASKRDGDYEQYF

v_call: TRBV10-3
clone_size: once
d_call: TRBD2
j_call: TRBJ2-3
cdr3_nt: TGTGCCATCAGTGAGCTAGCGGGGGCCACAGATACGCAGTATTTT
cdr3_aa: CAISELAGATDTQYF

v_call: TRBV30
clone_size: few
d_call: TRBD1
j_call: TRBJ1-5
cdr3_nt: TGTGCCTGGAGCCCCGACAGGGGCAATCAGCCCCAGCATTTT
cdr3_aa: CAWSPDRGNQPQHF

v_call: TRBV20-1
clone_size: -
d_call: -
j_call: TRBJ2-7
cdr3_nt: TGCAGTGCTAGTAGGTCGGACGAGACCTACGAGCAGTACTTC
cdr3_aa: CSASRSDETYEQYF

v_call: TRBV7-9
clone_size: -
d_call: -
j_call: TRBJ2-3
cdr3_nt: TGTGCCAGCAGCTTCATAGGCACAGATACGCAGTATTTT
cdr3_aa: CASSFIGTDTQYF

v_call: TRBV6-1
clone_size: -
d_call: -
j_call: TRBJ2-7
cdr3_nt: TGTGCCAGCAGTGAGGCCGGCGGGGCCTACGAGCAGTACTTC
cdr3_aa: CASSEAGGAYEQYF

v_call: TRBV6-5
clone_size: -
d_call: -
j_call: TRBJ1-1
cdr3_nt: TGTGCCAGCAGTTACTCGGTGGACTCGAACACTGAAGCTTTCTTT
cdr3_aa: CASSYSVDSNTEAFF

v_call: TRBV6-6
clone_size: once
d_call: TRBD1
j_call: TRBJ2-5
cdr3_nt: TGTGCCAGCAACGGACAGGAAGAGACCCAGTACTTC
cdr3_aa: CASNGQEETQYF

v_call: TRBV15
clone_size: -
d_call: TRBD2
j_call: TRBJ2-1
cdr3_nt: TGTGCCACCAGCAGAGAGTCCCTAGCGGGAGGGCTTGATGAGCAGTTCTTC
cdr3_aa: CATSRESLAGGLDEQFF

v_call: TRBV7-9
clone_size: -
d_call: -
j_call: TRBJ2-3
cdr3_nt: TGTGCCAGCAGCTTGGAGAGCACAGATACGCAGTATTTT
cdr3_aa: CASSLESTDTQYF

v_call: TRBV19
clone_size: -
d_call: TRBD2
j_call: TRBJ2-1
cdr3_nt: TGTGCCAGTACTTTTCGGGCGGGAGGAGGCAATGAGCAGTTCTTC
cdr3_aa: CASTFRAGGGNEQFF